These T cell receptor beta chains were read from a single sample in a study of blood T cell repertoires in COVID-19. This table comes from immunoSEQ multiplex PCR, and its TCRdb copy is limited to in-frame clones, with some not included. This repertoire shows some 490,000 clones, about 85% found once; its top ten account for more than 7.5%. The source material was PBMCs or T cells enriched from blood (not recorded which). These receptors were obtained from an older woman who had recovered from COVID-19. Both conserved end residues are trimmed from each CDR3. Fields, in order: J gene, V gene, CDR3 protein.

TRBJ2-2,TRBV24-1,ATNGLAGGELF
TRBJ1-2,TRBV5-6,ASSAASGTEYPYGYT
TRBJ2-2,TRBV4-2,ASSQEGAPNTGELF
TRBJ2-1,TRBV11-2,ASSLVVWLAGTSYNEQF
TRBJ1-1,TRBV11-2,ASSGEMAGWNTEAF
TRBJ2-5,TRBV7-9,ASSLGPQRETQY
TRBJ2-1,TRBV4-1,ASSPTHGGWNNEQF
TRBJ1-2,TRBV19,ASSIDGGRSYT
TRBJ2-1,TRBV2,ASSGVSGGASEQF
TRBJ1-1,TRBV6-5,ASKRTGANTEAF
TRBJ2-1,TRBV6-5,ASSFTPRNEQF
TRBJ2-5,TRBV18,ASSPDLTGRETQY
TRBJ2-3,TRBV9,ASSPYGTGYADTQY
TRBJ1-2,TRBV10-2,ASSEEQGRGFYGYT
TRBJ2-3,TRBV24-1,ATAGGTDTQY
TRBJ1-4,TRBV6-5,ASSYWFGRGEKLF
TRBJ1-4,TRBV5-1,ASSWGPGYNEKLF
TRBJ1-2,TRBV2,ASVRTGGYGYT
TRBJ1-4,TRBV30,AWSAVTGPNEKLF
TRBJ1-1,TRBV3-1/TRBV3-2,ASSPTTGGTEAF
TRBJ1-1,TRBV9,ASSVALNGQRLG
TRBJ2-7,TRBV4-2,ASSQGLAYEQY
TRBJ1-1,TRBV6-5,ASRLGGADTEAF
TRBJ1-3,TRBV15,ATSRGLDSAYVSGNTIY
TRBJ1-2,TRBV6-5,ASSPTTGNYGYT
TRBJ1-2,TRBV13,AIKRGYGYT
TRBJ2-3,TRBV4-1,ASERGGLGDTQY
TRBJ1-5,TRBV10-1,ASSGTGGHQPQH
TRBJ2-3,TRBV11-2,ASSPWTDLRTQY
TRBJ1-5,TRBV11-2,ASSSSGENSNQPQH